This passage covers 8 T cell receptor beta chains from one sample sequenced in a study of radiation and T cells in renal cell carcinoma (dated by TCRdb to the early 2020s). Explained via the paper, the time point label denotes: tumor resected at nephrectomy. Per the publication, the treatment or condition label means: 15 Gy SBRT to primary tumor, nephrectomy 4 weeks later. Libraries were constructed by the immunoSEQ multiplex PCR assay. What TCRdb holds here is the immuneACCESS table cut down to in-frame rearrangements. Part of the clones is not present; checked against another copy, under half of the missing clones reflect an unresolved V gene, and the others are unexplained. For this sample there are about 16,000 clones; about 50% appear just once. Less than 50% of the sample is taken by the ten largest. Sequencing was performed on tumor tissue, taken from a patient whose treatment included radiotherapy and nephrectomy. These receptor sequences come from a woman in her fifties or sixties with renal cell carcinoma.

The rearrangement joins TRBV6-1 to TRBJ1-2; D is unresolved. The CDR3 sequence is 15 residues long. In germline, CDR1 is MNHNS, CDR2 SASEGT. V was shortened by 1 base and J by 7 bases, with 16 bases between the two germline ends. The CDR3 DNA is TGTGCCAGCAGTGAAGATCTGGCAGAGTCGAGTGGCTACACCTTC. Translation gives CASSEDLAESSGYTF.

The V gene is TRBV7-6, the J gene TRBJ1-2, with a tentative D call TRBD1 (6 bases). V was cut by 5 bases and J by 4 bases, with 20 bases left in between. This CDR3 is 16 amino acids long. Germline values: CDR1 SGHVS, CDR2 FNYEAQ. The CDR3 here is CASSPGLRTDFYGYTF. CDR3 nucleotide sequence: TGTGCCAGCAGCCCTGGCTTGCGGACAGACTTCTATGGCTACACCTTC.

The rearrangement links TRBV18 to TRBJ1-1; 7 positions match TRBD1. The V segment lost 4 bases and the J segment 3 bases; nucleotides outside the gene matches: 5. Germline V gene data show CDR1 as KGHSH and CDR2 as LQKENI. The CDR3 spans 14 residues. The CDR3: CASSLAQGDTEAFF. DNA of the CDR3: TGTGCCAGCTCACTCGCCCAGGGGGACACTGAAGCTTTCTTT.

This sequence joins TRBV10-2 and TRBJ2-5; TRBD2 matches at 12 bases. The germline V gene encodes CDR1 WSHSY and CDR2 SAAADI. V gave up 6 bases and J gave up 1 base; unmatched junction bases: 6. This CDR3 spans 16 amino acids. The CDR3 nucleotides are TGCGCCAGCAGACTTACTAGCGGGGGGCTCCAAGAGACCCAGTACTTC. Translating it yields CASRLTSGGLQETQYF.

The chain combines TRBV28 with TRBJ1-2; possible D gene TRBD1, 5 bases. The ends were cut back, 6 bases at V and 2 bases at J, with 16 bases in the middle. CDR1 is MDHEN, CDR2 SYDVKM, per germline. The length of the CDR3 is 15 residues. The CDR3 protein is CASSPGRGANYGYTF. The CDR3, as DNA: TGTGCCAGCAGCCCGGGGAGAGGGGCCAACTATGGCTACACCTTC.

There are a few counts of this clone. The chain couples TRBV13 to TRBJ1-5; D is possibly TRBD1 (5 bases). Germline V lookup: CDR1 PRHDT, CDR2 FYEKMQ (reference sequence). Trimming cost V 1 base and J 4 bases, with 5 bases left between them. The length of the CDR3 is 13 residues. The CDR3 DNA reads TGTGCCAGCAGCTTAGACAGGAATCAGCCCCAGCATTTT. It yields the protein CASSLDRNQPQHF.

V is TRBV7-3 and J is TRBJ2-2; the match to TRBD2 covers 7 bases. V trimming: 2 bases; J trimming: 4 bases; junction bases outside the gene matches: 10. CDR3 length: 17 residues. Germline CDR1 and CDR2: SGHTA and FQGTGA. CDR3 bases: TGTGCCAGCAGCTTAGAATGGGCTAGCGGTCGCACCGGGGAGCTGTTTTTT. This sequence encodes CASSLEWASGRTGELFF.

The chain links TRBV30 to TRBJ1-5; D is unclear. This CDR3 spans 13 amino acids. Germline CDR1 and CDR2: GTSNPN and SVGIG (reference sequence). Trimming left V 1 base short and J 4 bases short, with 8 bases between. Here the CDR3 DNA reads TGTGCCTGGAGTGAACAGTCTAATCAGCCCCAGCATTTT. Protein sequence: CAWSEQSNQPQHF.